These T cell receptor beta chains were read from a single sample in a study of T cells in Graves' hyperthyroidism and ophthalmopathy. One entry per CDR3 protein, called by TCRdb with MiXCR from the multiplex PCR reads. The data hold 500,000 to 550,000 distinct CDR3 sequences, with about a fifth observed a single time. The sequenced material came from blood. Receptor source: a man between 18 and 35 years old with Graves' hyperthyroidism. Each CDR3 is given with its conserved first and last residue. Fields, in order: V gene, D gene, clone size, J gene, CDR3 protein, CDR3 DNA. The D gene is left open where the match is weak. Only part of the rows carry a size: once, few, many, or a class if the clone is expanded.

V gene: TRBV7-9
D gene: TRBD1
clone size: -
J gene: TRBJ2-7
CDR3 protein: CASSLGDRDFELYF
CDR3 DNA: TGTGCCAGCAGCTTAGGGGACAGGGATTTCGAGCTGTACTTC

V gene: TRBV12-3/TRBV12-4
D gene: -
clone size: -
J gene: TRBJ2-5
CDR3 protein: CASSLGGRGAPEYF
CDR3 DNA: TGTGCCAGCAGTTTAGGAGGCAGGGGAGCACCGGAGTACTTC

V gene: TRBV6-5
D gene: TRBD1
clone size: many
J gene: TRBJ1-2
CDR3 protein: CASRIRGDNGYTF
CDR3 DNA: TGTGCCAGCAGGATCAGGGGGGATAATGGCTACACCTTC

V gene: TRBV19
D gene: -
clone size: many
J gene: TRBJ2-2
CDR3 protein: CASISPGANTGELFF
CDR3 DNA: TGTGCCAGTATTAGTCCAGGAGCGAACACCGGGGAGCTGTTTTTT

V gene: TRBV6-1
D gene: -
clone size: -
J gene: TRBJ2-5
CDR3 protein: CASSEFAQGQETQYF
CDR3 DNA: TGTGCCAGCAGTGAATTTGCCCAGGGTCAAGAGACCCAGTACTTC

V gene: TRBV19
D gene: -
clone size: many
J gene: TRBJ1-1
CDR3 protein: CASSSTPGTEAFF
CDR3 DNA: TGTGCCAGTAGTTCGACCCCTGGCACTGAAGCTTTCTTT

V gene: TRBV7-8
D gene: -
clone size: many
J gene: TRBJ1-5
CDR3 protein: CASLQAGVWNSNQPQHF
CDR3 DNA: TGTGCCAGCCTCCAAGCCGGGGTTTGGAATAGCAATCAGCCCCAGCATTTT

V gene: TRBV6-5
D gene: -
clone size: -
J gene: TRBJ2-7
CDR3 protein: CASSYLDSAYEQYF
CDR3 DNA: TGTGCCAGCAGTTATTTGGACTCCGCCTACGAGCAGTACTTC

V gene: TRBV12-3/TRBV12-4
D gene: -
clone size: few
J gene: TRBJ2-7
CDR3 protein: CASSSGPGGTYEQYF
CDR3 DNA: TGTGCCAGCAGTTCCGGCCCAGGCGGAACGTACGAGCAGTACTTC

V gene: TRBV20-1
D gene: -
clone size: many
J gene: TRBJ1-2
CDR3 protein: CSARANYGYTF
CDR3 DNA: TGCAGTGCTAGAGCTAACTATGGCTACACCTTC

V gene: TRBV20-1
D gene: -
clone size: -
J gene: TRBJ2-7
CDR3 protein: CSARDVGDSRTLEQYF
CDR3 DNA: TGCAGTGCTAGAGATGTGGGGGACTCCCGAACCCTCGAGCAGTACTTC

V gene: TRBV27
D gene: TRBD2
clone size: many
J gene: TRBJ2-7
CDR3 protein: CASSGLAGPSYEQYF
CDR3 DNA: TGTGCCAGCAGTGGACTAGCGGGCCCCTCCTACGAGCAGTACTTC

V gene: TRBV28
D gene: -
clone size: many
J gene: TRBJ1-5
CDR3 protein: CASAYPGSNQPQHF
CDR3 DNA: TGTGCCAGCGCATACCCAGGGAGCAATCAGCCCCAGCATTTT

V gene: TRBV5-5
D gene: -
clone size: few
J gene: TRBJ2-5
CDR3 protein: CASSPSPQGETQYF
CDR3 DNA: TGTGCCAGCAGCCCCTCACCTCAGGGAGAGACCCAGTACTTC

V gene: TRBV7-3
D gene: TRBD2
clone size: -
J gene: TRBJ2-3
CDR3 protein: CASSLSGGRADTQYF
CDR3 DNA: TGTGCCAGCAGCCTCAGCGGGGGGAGAGCAGATACGCAGTATTTT

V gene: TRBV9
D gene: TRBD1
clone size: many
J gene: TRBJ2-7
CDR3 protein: CASSVAPGTGEQYF
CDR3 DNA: TGTGCCAGCAGCGTAGCCCCAGGGACAGGCGAGCAGTACTTC

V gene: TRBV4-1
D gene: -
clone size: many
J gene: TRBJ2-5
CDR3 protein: CASSQEGGQETQYF
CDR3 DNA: TGCGCCAGCAGCCAAGAGGGTGGGCAAGAGACCCAGTACTTC

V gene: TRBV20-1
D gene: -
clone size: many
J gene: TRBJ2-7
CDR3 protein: CSARDVLDEQYF
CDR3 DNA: TGCAGTGCTAGAGATGTTCTGGACGAGCAGTACTTC

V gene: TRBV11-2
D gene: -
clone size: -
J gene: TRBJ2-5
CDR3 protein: CASSLVAGQRQETQYF
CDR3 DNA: TGTGCCAGCAGCTTAGTAGCGGGACAGAGGCAAGAGACCCAGTACTTC

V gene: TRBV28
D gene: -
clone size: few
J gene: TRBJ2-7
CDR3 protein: CASSPPAATYEQYF
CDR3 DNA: TGTGCCAGCAGCCCCCCCGCGGCCACCTACGAGCAGTACTTC

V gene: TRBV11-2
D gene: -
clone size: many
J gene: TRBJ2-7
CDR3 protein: CASSLFGTQAREQYF
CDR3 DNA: TGTGCCAGCAGCTTATTCGGGACACAGGCACGCGAGCAGTACTTC

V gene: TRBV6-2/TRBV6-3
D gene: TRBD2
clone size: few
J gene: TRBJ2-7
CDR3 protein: CASSYSRLAGSYEQYF
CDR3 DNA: TGTGCCAGCAGTTACTCGAGACTAGCGGGGTCATACGAGCAGTACTTC

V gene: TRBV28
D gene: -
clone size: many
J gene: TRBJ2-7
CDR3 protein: CASSLMNEQYF
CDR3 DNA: TGTGCCAGCAGTTTAATGAACGAGCAGTACTTC

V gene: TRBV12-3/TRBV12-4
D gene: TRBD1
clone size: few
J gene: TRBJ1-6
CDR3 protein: CASSGTGEFNSPLHF
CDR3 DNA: TGTGCCAGCTCCGGGACAGGCGAGTTTAATTCACCCCTCCACTTT

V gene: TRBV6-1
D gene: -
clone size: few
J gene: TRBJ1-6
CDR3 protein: CASSADSDNSPLHF
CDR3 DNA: TGTGCCAGCAGTGCCGACAGTGATAATTCACCCCTCCACTTT

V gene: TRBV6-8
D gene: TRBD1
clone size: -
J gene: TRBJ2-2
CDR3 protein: CANRGRTGELFF
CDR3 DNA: TGTGCCAACAGGGGGCGGACCGGGGAGCTGTTTTTT

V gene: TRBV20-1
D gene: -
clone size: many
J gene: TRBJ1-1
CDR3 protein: CSGGGNTEAFF
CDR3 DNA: TGCAGCGGGGGGGGGAACACTGAAGCTTTCTTT